A selection of T cell receptor beta chains follows, all from one sample in a study of response to subunit inactivated influenza vaccine. TCRdb ran MiXCR on the RT-PCR reads and lists one entry per CDR3 protein. Counted here are about 520,000 distinct CDR3 sequences, approximately 7.8% occurring once; the ten biggest clones make up around 13%. The material sequenced was PBMCs from blood, taken roughly 24 months after vaccination. The origin of the receptors is a man in his fifties or sixties who received an inactivated influenza vaccine. The CDR3 runs from the conserved cysteine through the conserved F or W. The order of the fields is V gene, D gene, J gene, clone size, CDR3 protein, CDR3 DNA. The D gene is left open where the match is weak. Size values are once, few and many counts, or a class for expanded clones, and some rows have none.

>TRBV11-2|-|TRBJ2-7|many
CASSLGGGPDSYF
TGTGCCAGCAGCTTAGGTGGGGGGCCTGATTCGTACTTC
>TRBV6-5|TRBD2|TRBJ2-3|few
CASSSLAGGPSSDTQYF
TGTGCCAGCAGTTCCCTAGCGGGAGGGCCCTCATCTGATACGCAGTATTTT
>TRBV20-1|-|TRBJ2-1|many
CSATTGVSYNEQFF
TGCAGTGCAACGACAGGCGTATCCTACAATGAGCAGTTCTTC
>TRBV30|-|TRBJ2-1|-
CAWNPMGGSSNEQFF
TGTGCCTGGAACCCGATGGGTGGGAGCAGCAATGAGCAGTTCTTC
>TRBV4-3|-|TRBJ2-1|few
CASSFQREIAYNEQFF
TGCGCCAGCAGCTTCCAACGGGAGATCGCTTACAATGAGCAGTTCTTC
>TRBV20-1|-|TRBJ1-1|many
CSASRDTEAFF
TGCAGTGCTAGCAGAGACACTGAAGCTTTCTTT
>TRBV20-1|-|TRBJ1-4|-
CSAPSNPGEKLFF
TGCAGTGCTCCGTCCAATCCGGGGGAAAAACTGTTTTTT
>TRBV10-1|TRBD1|TRBJ1-5|-
CASKTGSVSNQPQHF
TGCGCCAGCAAGACAGGGTCTGTGAGCAATCAGCCCCAGCATTTT
>TRBV5-1|TRBD1|TRBJ2-5|few
CASSLPGQGGETQYF
TGCGCCAGCAGCTTGCCCGGACAGGGAGGAGAGACCCAGTACTTC
>TRBV9|-|TRBJ2-3|-
CASSSTTFAAGTDTQYF
TGTGCCAGCAGCTCTACAACATTCGCAGCAGGGACTGATACGCAGTATTTT
>TRBV15|TRBD2|TRBJ2-1|-
CATTSGSSDNEQFF
TGTGCCACCACGAGCGGGAGTAGCGACAATGAGCAGTTCTTC
>TRBV24-1|-|TRBJ1-5|many
CATSDGSTHQPQHF
TGTGCCACCAGTGATGGGTCCACTCATCAGCCCCAGCATTTT
>TRBV7-2|-|TRBJ2-2|-
CASSLAGPHTGELFF
TGTGCCAGCAGCTTAGCGGGACCTCACACCGGGGAGCTGTTTTTT
>TRBV7-2|-|TRBJ2-3|-
CASGFGTDTQYF
TGTGCCAGCGGATTCGGCACAGATACGCAGTATTTT
>TRBV25-1|-|TRBJ1-2|few
CASKEPGLAHGYTF
TGTGCCAGCAAAGAACCGGGACTCGCCCATGGCTACACCTTC
>TRBV29-1|-|TRBJ2-5|many
CSVEIWGAETQYF
TGCAGCGTTGAGATCTGGGGGGCGGAGACCCAGTACTTC
>TRBV20-1|-|TRBJ2-4|-
CSARGGGFKNIQYF
TGCAGTGCTAGAGGGGGGGGCTTTAAAAACATTCAGTACTTC
>TRBV3-1|TRBD2|TRBJ2-1|many
CASSQSGLAGAYNEQFF
TGTGCCAGCAGCCAATCCGGACTAGCGGGGGCCTACAATGAGCAGTTCTTC
>TRBV20-1|TRBD1|TRBJ2-1|many
CSAPGRDRTWQFF
TGCAGTGCTCCCGGCCGGGACAGGACGTGGCAGTTCTTC
>TRBV25-1|-|TRBJ2-7|many
CASSETGAYEQYF
TGTGCCAGCAGTGAAACAGGCGCCTACGAGCAGTACTTC
>TRBV20-1|-|TRBJ2-1|many
CSASRGWNNEQFF
TGCAGTGCTAGTAGGGGTTGGAACAATGAGCAGTTCTTC
>TRBV7-2|-|TRBJ2-5|many
CASSHGQETQYF
TGTGCCAGCAGTCATGGGCAAGAGACCCAGTACTTC
>TRBV6-5|-|TRBJ2-6|many
CASSLVGRSSGANVLTF
TGTGCCAGCAGTTTAGTCGGACGGTCCTCTGGGGCCAACGTCCTGACTTTC
>TRBV29-1|-|TRBJ2-1|-
CSVGGRNEQFF
TGCAGCGTCGGGGGCCGCAATGAGCAGTTCTTC
>TRBV4-2|TRBD1|TRBJ1-3|-
CASSQVQGVGPEGYF
TGTGCCAGCAGCCAGGTTCAGGGGGTCGGACCAGAAGGATATTTT
>TRBV7-8|-|TRBJ2-5|-
CASSLLAGREETQYF
TGTGCCAGCAGCTTATTAGCAGGGAGAGAAGAGACCCAGTACTTC
>TRBV2|TRBD2|TRBJ2-3|-
CASRAGLAGFTDTQYF
TGTGCCAGCAGGGCTGGACTAGCGGGATTCACAGATACGCAGTATTTT
>TRBV20-1|TRBD1|TRBJ2-1|-
CSARDSGGRYNEQFF
TGCAGTGCTAGAGATTCAGGGGGCCGCTACAATGAGCAGTTCTTC
>TRBV28|-|TRBJ2-3|many
CASSFSPRETSTDTQYF
TGTGCCAGCAGCTTCAGCCCCAGGGAGACTAGCACAGATACGCAGTATTTT
>TRBV5-5|-|TRBJ2-7|-
CASSLALGHSSYEQYF
TGTGCCAGCAGCTTGGCCTTGGGACACAGCTCCTACGAGCAGTACTTC
>TRBV5-1|-|TRBJ1-2|few
CASSLTVRDYGYTF
TGCGCCAGCAGCTTGACGGTCCGGGACTATGGCTACACCTTC
>TRBV12-3/TRBV12-4|-|TRBJ2-1|-
CASSFGAGYNEQFF
TGTGCCAGCAGTTTTGGGGCAGGCTACAATGAGCAGTTCTTC
>TRBV12-3/TRBV12-4|-|TRBJ2-2|-
CASSTEFVSTGELFF
TGTGCCAGCAGTACGGAATTTGTGAGCACCGGGGAGCTGTTTTTT
>TRBV21-1|-|TRBJ2-7|many
CASSKGGDHAPHYEQYF
TGTGCCAGCAGCAAGGGTGGCGACCACGCACCACACTACGAGCAGTACTTC
>TRBV30|TRBD2|TRBJ2-7|few
CAWSVTSGSYEQYF
TGTGCCTGGAGTGTTACTAGCGGATCCTACGAGCAGTACTTC
>TRBV7-9|-|TRBJ2-1|many
CASSPPHSGQRNEQFF
TGTGCCAGCAGTCCACCTCACAGTGGACAGAGGAATGAGCAGTTCTTC
>TRBV7-8|-|TRBJ2-7|few
CASSPHGSQPYEQYF
TGTGCCAGCAGCCCCCACGGCAGCCAGCCCTACGAGCAGTACTTC
>TRBV7-2|-|TRBJ1-3|many
CASSFGGSGNTIYF
TGTGCCAGCAGCTTCGGGGGATCTGGAAACACCATATATTTT